What follows is one T cell receptor beta chain and its context. Other DNA sequences in this specimen translate into the identical CDR3. The data stem from a study of shared clonotypes between healthy human individuals. Generated by immunoSEQ multiplex PCR, the TCRdb table keeps only in-frame clones and is missing some. The repertoire holds some 2,100,000 clones, with 90% to 97% as singletons. The CDR3 has 14 residues. J gave up 1 base and V 6 bases, and 0 bases lay outside the gene matches. Germline V gene data show CDR1 as MDHEN and CDR2 as SYDVKM. This TCR came from a man between 18 and 29 years old in good health. Sequenced sample: naive CD4+ T cells sorted from blood. Subset meaning: CD45RA+ positively selected. The chain links TRBV28 to TRBJ2-3; 11 nucleotides match TRBD2. The CDR3 protein is CASRLAGGTDTQYF. Written as DNA, the CDR3 is TGTGCCAGCAGACTAGCGGGGGGCACAGATACGCAGTATTTT.